Listed here is a single T cell receptor beta chain. Antigen unknown. Generated by immunoSEQ multiplex PCR, the TCRdb table keeps only in-frame clones and is missing some. The sample shows roughly 2,300,000 clones, less than 95% of them seen only once. The investigators split CD4+ cells into a CD45RA+ naive subset and a CD45RA-negative memory subset. The sample belongs to a study of shared clonotypes between healthy human individuals. About the study: The study drew on a couple of women and a few men aged 18 to 49 as donors. Study outcomes and limitations: It was anticipated that sequencing depth would influence how many clonotypes donors shared. The rarefaction results pointed to incomplete sorted-subset sequencing despite large depth.

The CDR3 consists of 15 residues. CDR1 is LGHNA, CDR2 YSLEER, per germline. The V end lost 7 bases, the J end lost 4 bases, and 19 bases lay between the germline ends. Material: naive CD4+ T cells from PBMCs. The subset: CD45RA+ positively selected. This chain links TRBV4-3 with TRBJ1-1; D gene unclear. This receptor was obtained from a man younger than 35 in good health. Some clones in this sample may be carry-over from other donors' samples. CDR3 sequence: CASTMSMWGGTEAFF. CDR3 in DNA: TGCGCCAGCACCATGTCAATGTGGGGTGGCACTGAAGCTTTCTTT.